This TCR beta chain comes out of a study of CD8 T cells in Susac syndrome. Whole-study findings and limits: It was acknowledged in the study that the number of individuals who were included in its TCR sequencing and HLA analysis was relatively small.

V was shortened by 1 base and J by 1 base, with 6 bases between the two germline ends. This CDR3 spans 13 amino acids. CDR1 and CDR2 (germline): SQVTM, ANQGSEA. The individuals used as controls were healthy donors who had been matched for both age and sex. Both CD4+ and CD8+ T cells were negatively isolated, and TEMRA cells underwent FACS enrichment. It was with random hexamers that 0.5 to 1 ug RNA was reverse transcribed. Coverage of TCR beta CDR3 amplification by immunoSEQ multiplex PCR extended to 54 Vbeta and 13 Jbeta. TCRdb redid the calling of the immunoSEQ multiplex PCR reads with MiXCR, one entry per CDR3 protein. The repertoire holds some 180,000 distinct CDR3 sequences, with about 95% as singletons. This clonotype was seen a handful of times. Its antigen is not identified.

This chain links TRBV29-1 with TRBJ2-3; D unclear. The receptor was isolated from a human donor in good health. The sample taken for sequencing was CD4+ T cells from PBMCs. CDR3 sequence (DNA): TGCAGCGTTGAAGTCGTTGGCACAGATACGCAGTATTTT. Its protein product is CSVEVVGTDTQYF.